A selection of T cell receptor beta chains follows, all from one sample in a study of T cell responses to AZD1222 COVID-19 vaccine. Only in-frame clones appear in the TCRdb table, and some are missing; sequencing was by immunoSEQ multiplex PCR. The repertoire holds tens of thousands of clones, with around 84% as singletons. Specimen: peripheral blood, collected on day 0 of AZD1222 vaccination. The receptors were sampled from an adult in good health. Each CDR3 is given with its conserved first and last residue. Each record gives: CDR3 protein, V gene, J gene.

CASSYDQGTDTQYF	TRBV6-5	TRBJ2-3
CASSENARPEKFF	TRBV6-1	TRBJ2-1
CANYRVTDGYTF	TRBV28	TRBJ1-2
CASSVHPGELFF	TRBV9	TRBJ2-2
CASSLVAASSYNEQFF	TRBV5-1	TRBJ2-1
CAWGTGNKGYTF	TRBV30	TRBJ1-2
CASRVPGSSGNTIYF	TRBV11-2	TRBJ1-3
CASSQDWTGSLNTEAFF	TRBV4-1	TRBJ1-1
CASSPGLGSPLHF	TRBV7-9	TRBJ1-6
CASSPRSQETQYF	TRBV18	TRBJ2-5
CASSSPEDSNQPQHF	TRBV7-9	TRBJ1-5
CASSFTGNTEAFF	TRBV27	TRBJ1-1
CATSDPDSLSGNEQFF	TRBV24-1	TRBJ2-1
CASSFLKGYNEQFF	TRBV5-6	TRBJ2-1
CASSVAGRGTDTQYF	TRBV9	TRBJ2-3
CASSPQGLAADTQYF	TRBV18	TRBJ2-3
CAWTGDSYEQYF	TRBV30	TRBJ2-7
CASRRGQNEKLFF	TRBV7-8	TRBJ1-4
CASSLGLTGELFF	TRBV4-1	TRBJ2-2
CASSLAGTMRDGYTF	TRBV7-9	TRBJ1-2